This entry lists 12 T cell receptor beta chains sequenced from one sample in a study of T-cell reconstitution after alpha-beta-depleted transplantation in children. Researchers prepared the TCRbeta library using unique molecular identifiers, the study reports. Each CDR3 protein is one row after TCRdb ran MiXCR on the PCR reads. Of 300,000 to 400,000 distinct CDR3 sequences in the sample, roughly 25% are singletons; the top ten hold approximately 10%. The sequenced sample was PBMCs, mostly from graft donor cells, obtained 180 days after TCRalphabeta/CD19-depleted stem cell transplant. These receptors were taken from a male patient between 10 and 17 years old who had a stem cell transplant for acute lymphoblastic leukemia, so the T cells may come from the graft donor.

This clonotype was recorded a few times. This chain joins TRBV20-1 and TRBJ1-2; D unclear. This CDR3 spans 13 amino acids. Trimming cost V 6 bases and J 5 bases, with 16 bases left between them. Germline CDR1 DFQATT, CDR2 SNEGSKA (reference sequence). CDR3 nucleotide sequence: TGCAGTGCCGCATCTCTCCTGTCTTATGGCTACACCTTC. Translated: CSAASLLSYGYTF.

This sequence joins TRBV6-1 and TRBJ2-7, with a weak D call TRBD1 (6 bases). Trimming removed 10 bases at V and 0 bases at J, with 19 bases between. Germline CDR1 and CDR2: MNHNS and SASEGT. The CDR3 totals 15 residues. The CDR3 DNA reads as TGTGCCACAGCCGACGGGACAACAAACTCCTACGAGCAGTACTTC. It yields the protein CATADGTTNSYEQYF.

This chain joins TRBV29-1 and TRBJ2-1; D gene ambiguous. Germline CDR1 reads SQVTM; CDR2 reads ANQGSEA. V dropped 2 bases and J dropped 2 bases, with 7 bases sitting between them. The CDR3 runs to 13 residues. CDR3 DNA sequence: TGCAGCGTTGAACAGTTGGCCTACAATGAGCAGTTCTTC. It is translated as CSVEQLAYNEQFF.

This clonotype was recorded a few times. CDR3 amino acids: CASSVAPREANYGYTF. For the CDR3, the DNA is TGTGCCAGCAGCGTAGCCCCCCGGGAAGCTAACTATGGCTACACCTTC. The J gene is TRBJ1-2, the V gene TRBV9; D is uncertain. This CDR3 has 16 amino acids. Germline assignment: CDR1 SGDLS and CDR2 YYNGEE. The V gene lost 0 bases and the J gene lost 0 bases, with 12 bases spanning the gap.

This clonotype showed up just a few times. In DNA, the CDR3 is TGTGCCAGCGCAGGGTCGAGCTCTGGGGCCAACGTCCTGACTTTC. Amino acids: CASAGSSSGANVLTF. This rearrangement joins TRBV6-2 or TRBV6-3 to TRBJ2-6, with D maybe TRBD1 (5 bases). V lost 8 bases, J lost 0 bases, and 11 bases lay in between. The CDR3 has 15 residues. The germline V gene has CDR1 MNHEY and CDR2 SVGEGT.

The chain has TRBV9 and TRBJ2-7, with 7 bases that match TRBD1. Germline loops: CDR1 SGDLS, CDR2 YYNGEE. V shed 0 bases, J shed 6 bases, and the junction held 6 bases outside the gene matches. CDR3 length equals 14 residues. CDR3 region: CASSVGGGAPEQYF. As DNA, the CDR3 is TGTGCCAGCAGCGTAGGAGGGGGCGCCCCCGAGCAGTACTTC.

The chain has TRBV7-2 and TRBJ2-7, with 7 bases fitting TRBD1. V gave up 6 bases and J gave up 3 bases; unmatched junction bases: 11. Germline CDR1 is SGHTA and CDR2 is FQGNSA. The CDR3 runs 15 residues. CDR3 sequence reads: CASRPERDRIYEQYF. The DNA for the CDR3 is TGTGCCAGCAGACCCGAACGGGACAGAATCTACGAGCAGTACTTC. Filled out from reference TRBV7-2 and TRBJ2-7, the complete variable domain reads GAGVSQSPSNKVTEKGKDVELRCDPISGHTALYWYRQSLGQGLEFLIYFQGNSAPDKSGLPSDRFSAERTGGSVSTLTIQRTQQEDSAVYLCASRPERDRIYEQYFGPGTRLTVT.

This chain connects TRBV6-4 to TRBJ2-2; D possibly corresponds to TRBD1 (5 bases). The CDR3 sequence is 16 residues long. Trimming shortened V by 1 base and J by 0 bases, and 9 bases separated the two germline ends. CDR1 is MRHNA and CDR2 is SNTAGT in the germline V gene. CDR3: CASSDWGLPNTGELFF. DNA for the CDR3: TGTGCCAGCAGTGACTGGGGCCTCCCGAACACCGGGGAGCTGTTTTTT.

This chain joins TRBV4-3 and TRBJ2-2, with a tentative D call TRBD2 (6 bases). This CDR3 comprises 17 residues. CDR1 is LGHNA and CDR2 is YSLEER in the germline V gene. Between the trimmed V and J ends, which lost 4 bases and 4 bases, there was a span of 19 bases. CDR3 residues: CASSPLGTRRGTGELFF. DNA for the CDR3: TGCGCCAGCAGCCCACTCGGGACCCGGAGGGGCACCGGGGAGCTGTTTTTT.

This clonotype was seen a handful of times. In DNA form, the CDR3 reads TGTGCCAGCAGCACACTAGCGGGAGGCCGGGATGAGCAGTTCTTC. This gives the protein CASSTLAGGRDEQFF. The chain employs TRBV7-3 and TRBJ2-1, with 12 bases aligning to TRBD2. From germline, CDR1 is SGHTA and CDR2 FQGTGA. J was trimmed by 8 bases and V by 5 bases; bases with no gene match: 7. The CDR3 loop spans 15 amino acids.

CDR3 nucleotide sequence: TGCGCCAGCAGCCGGACTAGCGGGATGAGGAGCTCCTACAATGAGCAGTTCTTC. Protein: CASSRTSGMRSSYNEQFF. The rearrangement joins TRBV5-1 to TRBJ2-1; 12 bases are a match to TRBD2. This CDR3 comprises 18 residues. Germline V CDR1 and CDR2: SGHRS, YFSETQ. The V and J ends lost 4 bases and 0 bases, in that order; junction bases with no gene match: 8.

There are many counts of this clonotype. The chain combines TRBV12-3 or TRBV12-4 with TRBJ2-5, with D hard to call. The CDR3 spans 13 residues. Trimming removed 2 bases at V and 4 bases at J, with 8 bases between. CDR3 in amino acids: CASSLIRRETQYF. The CDR3 bases are TGTGCCAGCAGTTTAATTCGGAGAGAGACCCAGTACTTC.